The source of this T cell receptor (beta chain) is a study of cytomegalovirus exposure and HLA in healthy donors. Points from the study as a whole: Upon later analysis, HLA-associated TCR beta chains proved more clonally expanded than other, equally common chains.

CDR3 size: 14 residues. Trimming removed 7 bases from V and 8 bases from J; junction bases left unmatched: 8. Germline-derived CDR1 and CDR2 are SGHAT and FQNNGV. Use of 60 Vbeta and 13 Jbeta primers characterized the PCR. TCRdb's table, derived via immunoSEQ multiplex PCR, lists solely in-frame clones and lacks some. The sample lists roughly 45,000 clones, about 60% occurring once. Concerning this clone: Its antigen remains unidentified.

This TCR derives from a human donor in good health. Sequenced material: PBMCs. V gene TRBV11-2 combines with J gene TRBJ1-2, with 12 bases identical to TRBD1. The CDR3 loop reads CASTRPGTGGGYTF. The CDR3 bases are TGTGCCAGCACACGCCCCGGGACAGGGGGCGGCTACACCTTC.